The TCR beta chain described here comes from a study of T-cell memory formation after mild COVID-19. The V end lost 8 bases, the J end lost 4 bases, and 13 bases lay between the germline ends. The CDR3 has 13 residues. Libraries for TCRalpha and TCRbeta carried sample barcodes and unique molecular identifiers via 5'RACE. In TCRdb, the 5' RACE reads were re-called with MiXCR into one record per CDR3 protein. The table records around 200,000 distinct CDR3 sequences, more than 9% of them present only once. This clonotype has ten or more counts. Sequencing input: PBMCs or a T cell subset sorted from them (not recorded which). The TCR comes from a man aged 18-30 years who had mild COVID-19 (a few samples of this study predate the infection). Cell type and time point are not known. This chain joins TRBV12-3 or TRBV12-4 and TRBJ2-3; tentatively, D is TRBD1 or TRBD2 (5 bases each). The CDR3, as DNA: TGTGCCAGCGCTAATCCGGGGCCAGATACGCAGTATTTT. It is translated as CASANPGPDTQYF.